What follows are 10 T cell receptor beta chains derived from one specimen sequenced in a study of tumour-infiltrating T cells in Burkitt lymphoma (TCRdb year 2020). Library preparation used the immunoSEQ multiplex PCR assay. TCRdb limited this immuneACCESS table to in-frame rearrangements with V and J called. A share of clones is missing; checked studies link under half to unresolved V genes, and the rest is unexplained. A total of some 15,000 clones appear in this sample, roughly 79% of them only once. The leading ten clones occupy more than 2% of the sample. The sequencing input was tumor tissue. The receptor source for this set is a human donor with diffuse large B-cell lymphoma.

The chain combines TRBV27 with TRBJ2-1; 12 nucleotides agree with TRBD2. Germline V lookup: CDR1 MNHEY, CDR2 SMNVEV (reference sequence). Trimming at V came to 4 bases and at J to 5 bases, leaving 6 bases not matched to a gene. CDR3 size: 16 residues. The CDR3 reads CASSSLAGGLNNEQFF. The CDR3 nucleotides read TGTGCCAGCAGTTCCCTAGCGGGAGGGTTGAACAATGAGCAGTTCTTC.

In nucleotides, the CDR3 is TGTGCCAGCAGCTTGGGGGACCAGTGGTTAGATACGCAGTATTTT. Residues: CASSLGDQWLDTQYF. V usage is TRBV5-5 and J usage is TRBJ2-3; possibly TRBD1 or TRBD2 for D (5 bases each). The CDR3 consists of 15 residues. Germline V gene data show CDR1 as SGHKS and CDR2 as YYEKEE (reference sequence). Trimming took 0 bases from V and 5 from J, leaving 13 bases between them. Using reference TRBV5-5 and TRBJ2-3 for the parts outside the CDR3, the full variable domain is DAGVTQSPTHLIKTRGQQVTLRCSPISGHKSVSWYQQVLGQGPQFIFQYYEKEERGRGNFPDRFSARQFPNYSSELNVNALLLGDSALYLCASSLGDQWLDTQYFGPGTRLTVL.

The chain is built from TRBV21-1 and TRBJ1-4. TRBV21-1 is classified as a pseudogene. CDR3 length: 13 residues. The CDR3 loop is CASSSRGDEKLFF. The CDR3 DNA is TGTGCCAGCAGCTCCCGAGGGGATGAAAAACTGTTTTTT.

V usage is TRBV7-6 and J usage is TRBJ2-2; 12 bases agree with TRBD2. The CDR3 has 17 residues. V lost 0 bases and J lost 7; bases outside the gene matches: 6. Germline V gives CDR1 SGHVS, CDR2 FNYEAQ. This CDR3 reads CASSLAELAGGSGELFF. The CDR3 DNA reads as TGTGCCAGCAGCTTAGCGGAACTAGCGGGAGGAAGCGGGGAGCTGTTTTTT.

This rearrangement joins TRBV6-5 to TRBJ2-1; TRBD1 might be the D (5 bases). The germline gives CDR1 MNHEY, CDR2 SVGAGI. Trimming removed 2 bases from V and 9 bases from J, with 8 bases in between. The length of the CDR3 is 12 residues. The CDR3 protein is CASSYGASEQFF. The CDR3 DNA sequence: TGTGCCAGCAGTTACGGGGCTTCTGAGCAGTTCTTC.

This clone was picked up one time. This rearrangement joins TRBV9 to TRBJ1-1; 7 nucleotides agree with TRBD1. The ends lost 4 bases at V and 5 bases at J; junction bases unmatched: 8. Germline assignment: CDR1 SGDLS and CDR2 YYNGEE. CDR3 size: 14 residues. The CDR3 nucleotides are TGTGCCAGCAGCCCTCAGACAGGGTGGACTGAAGCTTTCTTT. Residues: CASSPQTGWTEAFF.

The chain combines TRBV5-8 with TRBJ1-1, with 7 bases lining up with TRBD1. CDR1 is SGHTS and CDR2 is YDEGEE in the germline V gene. The CDR3 is 15 residues long. J was trimmed by 5 bases and V by 1 base; bases with no gene match: 8. CDR3 residues: CASSLRQGRWTEAFF. The DNA for the CDR3 is TGTGCCAGCAGCTTGCGACAGGGAAGGTGGACTGAAGCTTTCTTT.

V and J are TRBV5-6 and TRBJ1-1; D is uncertain. The V and J ends lost 3 bases and 0 bases respectively, with 9 bases between them. The germline V gene encodes CDR1 SGHDT and CDR2 YYEEEE. CDR3 size: 14 residues. The CDR3 here is CASSYDTLNTEAFF. The CDR3 region has the DNA TGTGCCAGCAGCTACGACACTCTGAACACTGAAGCTTTCTTT. Full variable domain (remainder filled in from reference TRBV5-6 and TRBJ1-1): DAGVTQSPTHLIKTRGQQVTLRCSPKSGHDTVSWYQQALGQGPQFIFQYYEEEERQRGNFPDRFSGHQFPNYSSELNVNALLLGDSALYLCASSYDTLNTEAFFGQGTRLTVV.

V usage is TRBV6-5 and J usage is TRBJ1-1, with no clear D. V was clipped by 6 bases and J by 2 bases, with 10 bases between them. This CDR3 has 13 amino acids. Germline V gene data show CDR1 as MNHEY and CDR2 as SVGAGI. The CDR3 nucleotides are TGTGCCAGCAGACTGAGGATCAACACTGAAGCTTTCTTT. The encoded protein is CASRLRINTEAFF.

Written as DNA, the CDR3 is TGCGCCAGCAGCTTGTACGGGCAGGGAAGTCTCGATGAGCAGTTCTTC. Its translation: CASSLYGQGSLDEQFF. The V gene is TRBV5-1, the J gene TRBJ2-1; tentatively, D is TRBD1 (5 bases). Trimming removed 1 base from V and 8 bases from J, with 19 bases in between. CDR1 and CDR2 from the germline V gene are SGHRS and YFSETQ. This CDR3 has 16 residues.